This T cell receptor beta chain was found in a study of control samples from healthy donors and cancer patients (dated by TCRdb to between 2020 and 2021). Note on this clone: The specificity of this receptor is unknown. No base qualities exist here, and no much larger clone lies one base off it.

The germline V gene (reference sequence) supplies CDR1 LNHDA and CDR2 SQIVND. Taken from cysteine to phenylalanine, the CDR3 has 17 residues. Only the CDR3 part of the read is kept: 51 bases, read in frame from the first base. Germline trimming: 7 bases from V, 1 base from J; junction bases outside gene matches: 8. Library generation was performed with the immunoSEQ multiplex PCR assay. In TCRdb, the immuneACCESS table is reduced to in-frame sequences with V and J assigned. These tables do not hold every clone; where another copy was compared, an unresolved V gene accounts for under half, and the others remain unexplained. The table for this sample lists 140,000 to 150,000 clones; around 92% of them were counted only once. Clones ranked in the top ten supply roughly 3.1% of the sample.

Specimen: blood. The rearranged segments are TRBV19 and TRBJ1-5, and 12 junctional nucleotides match TRBD1. The origin of this receptor is a man aged 30 to 39 in good health. The CDR3 region: CASKPGQGAPSNQPQHF. DNA sequence: TGTGCCAGTAAACCGGGACAGGGGGCACCAAGCAATCAGCCCCAGCATTTT.